This TCR beta chain was found in a study of beta chain features in type 1 diabetes. As for this clone: Its antigen is unidentified.

Study-wide findings and caveats: In the patient group, naive, central memory and Treg TCRB repertoires seemed more alike than in the healthy donor group. Within each of all four CD4+ subsets, Type 1 diabetes patients had TCRB CDR3s that were moderately but significantly shorter. Fewer insertions but more deletions were seen at VDJ junctions in type 1 diabetes patients.

The CDR3 has 15 residues. Trimming shortened V by 2 bases and J by 1 base, and 12 bases separated the two germline ends. The germline V gene encodes CDR1 SGHRS and CDR2 YFSETQ. Expressed TCRB transcripts were sequenced, since all the RNA that had been isolated was reverse transcribed. Sequenced by immunoSEQ multiplex PCR; TCRdb stores in-frame clones only, minus some. The sample shows approximately 170,000 clones, 7.5% to 9.5% of them seen only once. The clonotype originates from a woman in her late teens or twenties in good health. The chain couples TRBV5-1 to TRBJ1-1; TRBD1 is a possible D gene (6 bases). The specimen sequenced was central memory CD4+ T cells from blood. This CDR3 is CASSFGQWQNTEAFF. The CDR3 region has the DNA TGCGCCAGCAGCTTTGGACAGTGGCAGAACACTGAAGCTTTCTTT.